This T cell receptor beta chain was found in a study of Ad26.COV2.S vaccination and SARS-CoV-2 variants. Study summary: Ad26.COV2.S, an intramuscular injection, was given once or twice 56 days apart.

Sequencing was performed with immunoSEQ multiplex PCR; in TCRdb, only in-frame clones are kept and a portion is missing. The data show roughly 350,000 clones, with more than 85% seen just once and about 4.6% held by the top ten. V was shortened by 7 bases and J by 1 base, with 9 bases between the two germline ends. The CDR3 sequence is 13 residues long. Per germline, CDR1 SNHLY and CDR2 FYNNEI. Sample treatment: over 15 received Ad26.COV2.S at low or high dose, single or two shots; five or six received placebo; per-sample allocation not given. The samples were gathered on day 63 after the first injection of vaccine or placebo.

The rearrangement links TRBV2 to TRBJ2-3, with D unclear. Sequences were derived from peripheral blood, sampled in a trial of Ad26.COV2.S vaccine versus placebo. The sequence came from a person between 18 and 65 years old who received the Ad26.COV2.S COVID-19 vaccine or a placebo. Here the CDR3 DNA reads TGTGCCAGCATCTACGACGGCACAGATACGCAGTATTTT. As protein: CASIYDGTDTQYF.